The 18 T cell receptor beta chains below come from one sample, sequenced in a study of CD8+ T cells in alopecia areata. cDNA prepared by RNA extraction and subsequent reverse transcription served as the template for sequencing. Sequenced by immunoSEQ multiplex PCR; TCRdb stores in-frame clones only, minus some. The table lists 100,000 to 130,000 clones, 59% of them singletons. Sequenced: CD8+ T cells sorted from blood. The receptors shown here come from a human donor in good health.

J is TRBJ1-5 and V is TRBV15; 9 positions match TRBD1. The CDR3 is 15 amino acids. Germline CDR1 and CDR2: LNHNV and YYDKDF (reference sequence). V shed 5 bases, J shed 7 bases, and the junction held 9 bases outside the gene matches. The CDR3 region has the DNA TGTGCCACCAGCGGGATGGGACAGGGATGGCAGCCCCAGCATTTT. Amino acids: CATSGMGQGWQPQHF. Using reference TRBV15 and TRBJ1-5 for the parts outside the CDR3, the full variable domain is DAMVIQNPRYQVTQFGKPVTLSCSQTLNHNVMYWYQQKSSQAPKLLFHYYDKDFNNEADTPDNFQSRRPNTSFCFLDIRSPGLGDTAMYLCATSGMGQGWQPQHFGDGTRLSIL.

The V gene is TRBV7-2, the J gene TRBJ1-2; weak D call: TRBD1 (5 bases). V dropped 1 base and J dropped 5 bases, with 20 bases sitting between them. The length of the CDR3 is 17 residues. The V gene's germline CDR1 is SGHTA and CDR2 FQGNSA. CDR3 nucleotides: TGTGCCAGCAGCTTAGTAGTGGCCAGGGATCAGACTTATGGCTACACCTTC. It translates to CASSLVVARDQTYGYTF. Full variable domain (outside the CDR3, taken from reference TRBV7-2 and TRBJ1-2): GAGVSQSPSNKVTEKGKDVELRCDPISGHTALYWYRQSLGQGLEFLIYFQGNSAPDKSGLPSDRFSAERTGGSVSTLTIQRTQQEDSAVYLCASSLVVARDQTYGYTFGSGTRLTVV.

This chain links TRBV7-6 with TRBJ2-1; 7 bases match TRBD1. Germline loops: CDR1 SGHVS, CDR2 FNYEAQ. This CDR3 is 16 amino acids long. Trimming at V came to 4 bases and at J to 4 bases, leaving 10 bases not matched to a gene. This CDR3 reads CASSSSKQGMYNEQFF. For the CDR3, the DNA is TGTGCCAGCAGCTCGTCTAAACAGGGGATGTACAATGAGCAGTTCTTC.

The V gene is TRBV7-8, the J gene TRBJ1-2, with D tentatively TRBD1 (5 bases). V lost 1 base and J lost 4, with 10 bases in between. Germline assignment: CDR1 SGHVS and CDR2 FQNEAQ. The CDR3 covers 14 residues. The CDR3 sequence is CASSLDSRVYGYTF. In nucleotides, the CDR3 is TGTGCCAGCAGCTTAGATTCCAGGGTCTATGGCTACACCTTC.

This clone came up a few times. The V and J genes are TRBV2 and TRBJ1-1; D gene unclear. Deletions cut 11 bases from V and 2 bases from J, with 15 bases between. CDR3 length: 13 residues. From germline, CDR1 is SNHLY and CDR2 FYNNEI. In DNA form, the CDR3 reads TGTGCCTCCAAGATCGGGATAAACACTGAAGCTTTCTTT. Translated: CASKIGINTEAFF.

This clone was observed a few times. The V gene is TRBV28, the J gene TRBJ2-1; TRBD2 is a possible D gene (5 bases). V gave up 4 bases and J gave up 1 base, with 14 bases separating them. The germline V gene encodes CDR1 MDHEN and CDR2 SYDVKM. This CDR3 has 16 amino acids. The CDR3 protein is CASSCRAGLSYNEQFF. CDR3 sequence (DNA): TGTGCCAGCAGTTGTCGAGCAGGACTGTCCTACAATGAGCAGTTCTTC.

The chain combines TRBV5-1 with TRBJ2-1, with a possible D match to TRBD1 (6 bases). V lost 4 bases and J 9 bases, leaving 14 bases between the germline ends. CDR3 length: 13 residues. CDR1 and CDR2 from the germline V gene are SGHRS and YFSETQ. CDR3 DNA sequence: TGCGCCAGCAGCCCTTGGACAGTGGGTGAGCAGTTCTTC. Translating gives CASSPWTVGEQFF.

This clone appeared a few times. The chain has TRBV6-5 and TRBJ2-5; unclear D gene. V was cut by 3 bases and J by 5 bases, with 13 bases left in between. The CDR3 sequence is 14 residues long. The germline V gene has CDR1 MNHEY and CDR2 SVGAGI. This CDR3 reads CASSYGLGGETQYF. Here the CDR3 DNA reads TGTGCCAGCAGTTATGGGCTCGGTGGCGAGACCCAGTACTTC.

This chain links TRBV6-5 with TRBJ1-5, with TRBD1 matching over 8 bases. Germline CDR1 MNHEY, CDR2 SVGAGI. Trimming at V came to 4 bases and at J to 5 bases, leaving 4 bases not matched to a gene. This CDR3 has 14 amino acids. In DNA form, the CDR3 reads TGTGCCAGCAGTTGGACAGGGCCACATCAGCCCCAGCATTTT. Translated: CASSWTGPHQPQHF.

This chain joins TRBV4-1 and TRBJ2-5, with 11 bases matching TRBD2. V dropped 8 bases and J dropped 5; count of bases not matched to a gene: 10. The CDR3 consists of 15 residues. Germline lookup yields CDR1 MGHRA and CDR2 YSYEKL. The CDR3 region is CASSHPSGGRETQYF. The CDR3 DNA is TGCGCCAGCTCCCACCCTAGCGGGGGGAGGGAGACCCAGTACTTC.

The V call is TRBV4-1, the J call TRBJ1-5; TRBD1 agrees at 9 bases. Looked up from germline, CDR1 is MGHRA and CDR2 is YSYEKL. This CDR3 region has 15 residues. The junction had 6 bases not matched to a gene; V was cut back by 4 bases and J by 5 bases. The chain's CDR3 is CASSLGQGYYQPQHF. Written as DNA, the CDR3 is TGCGCCAGCAGCCTAGGACAGGGGTATTATCAGCCCCAGCATTTT.

J is TRBJ2-5 and V is TRBV28; D may be TRBD1 (6 bases). CDR1 and CDR2 from the germline V gene are MDHEN and SYDVKM. CDR3 length: 15 residues. Trimming pared 5 bases from V and 7 bases from J, leaving 20 bases between. The CDR3 spells CASSPQLRGTGTQYF. DNA for the CDR3: TGTGCCAGCAGTCCCCAGCTGAGGGGGACGGGGACCCAGTACTTC.

This chain uses TRBV9 with TRBJ2-6, with D possibly TRBD2 on 7 matching bases. The CDR3 has 19 amino acids. Germline CDR1 SGDLS, CDR2 YYNGEE. Trimming took 3 bases from V and 0 from J, leaving 19 bases between them. CDR3 sequence reads: CASSGPGGHASSGANVLTF. CDR3 in DNA: TGTGCCAGCAGCGGGCCGGGGGGCCATGCCAGCTCTGGGGCCAACGTCCTGACTTTC.

This sequence joins TRBV23-1 and TRBJ1-2, with a weak D call TRBD1 (5 bases). TRBV23-1 is labeled an ORF, and its function is uncertain. This CDR3 is built from 14 residues. V was clipped by 1 base and J by 3 bases, with 9 bases between them. CDR3 in DNA: TGCGCCAGCAGTCAATGGACACGACACTATGGCTACACCTTC. It codes for CASSQWTRHYGYTF.

The V and J genes are TRBV30 and TRBJ2-1; TRBD2 aligns across 9 bases. The CDR3 covers 18 residues. Germline V gene lookup returns CDR1 GTSNPN and CDR2 SVGIG (reference sequence). The V gene end was trimmed by 0 bases and the J gene end by 5 bases; junction bases not matched to a gene: 14. CDR3 sequence: CAWSVRISGGPANNEQFF. The CDR3 region has the DNA TGTGCCTGGAGTGTACGGATTAGCGGGGGTCCGGCGAACAATGAGCAGTTCTTC.

This chain connects TRBV15 to TRBJ2-5, with D hard to call. This CDR3 region has 13 residues. Germline V gene sequence: CDR1 LNHNV, CDR2 YYDKDF (reference sequence). V was cut by 0 bases and J by 5 bases, with 7 bases left in between. The CDR3 bases are TGTGCCACCAGCAGAGATCGTACGGAGACCCAGTACTTC. It is translated as CATSRDRTETQYF.

This clone was observed a few times. V and J are TRBV5-6 and TRBJ1-1, with D maybe TRBD1 (5 bases). The V end was cut by 3 bases, the J end by 7 bases, with 16 bases between. The CDR3 is 14 amino acids. The germline gives CDR1 SGHDT, CDR2 YYEEEE. The CDR3 sequence is CASSSTMTEGEAFF. The CDR3 DNA is TGTGCCAGCAGCTCAACAATGACAGAGGGTGAAGCTTTCTTT.

J is TRBJ1-6 and V is TRBV27, with 8 bases lining up with TRBD1. With 1 base clipped from V and 6 bases from J, the junction kept 5 bases outside the gene matches. The CDR3 extends over 16 amino acids. Germline CDR1 MNHEY, CDR2 SMNVEV (reference sequence). CDR3 DNA sequence: TGTGCCAGCAGTTTATTTAGGACAGGGTTTAATTCACCCCTCCACTTT. Encoded protein: CASSLFRTGFNSPLHF.